This TCR beta chain was identified in a study of tumor-infiltrating lymphocytes in glioblastoma multiforme. Comment on this clonotype: As yet, its antigen is unknown.

General study points: RNA-based TCR sequencing may distort clone frequencies, since cells carry unequal TCR transcript numbers.

TCRB libraries came from RNA via three nested multiplex PCR rounds. No unique molecular identifiers were described for these TCRB libraries. TCRdb itself ran the multiplex PCR reads through MiXCR, one entry per CDR3 protein. The profile shows about 11,000 distinct CDR3 sequences, over 60% of them singletons. The TCR was taken from a male donor with glioblastoma. The source material was brain tumor tissue.

CDR3 DNA: TGTGCCAGCAGCTGTGCGGGGGGCTACGGCGCGGACAATGAGCAGTTCTTC. Translated, it gives CASSCAGGYGADNEQFF. The rearrangement links TRBV11-3 to TRBJ2-1; TRBD2 matches at 8 bases. The V gene's germline CDR1 is SGHNT and CDR2 YENEEA. The CDR3 is 17 residues long. The J segment lost 5 bases and the V segment lost 4 bases, leaving 13 bases of the junction unmatched.